This is a list of T cell receptor beta chains from one sample in a study of cytomegalovirus exposure and HLA in healthy donors. Here immunoSEQ multiplex PCR was the method, and the copy in TCRdb shows in-frame clones only, minus some. Recorded here are 50,000 to 55,000 clones; the top ten clones represent approximately 13%. The specimen was PBMCs. These receptors were collected from a woman aged 55-70 years in good health and CMV-seropositive. Each CDR3 is given with its conserved first and last residue.

V	J	CDR3
TRBV6-1	TRBJ1-5	CASSELTERQPQHF
TRBV18	TRBJ2-7	CASSPLPGSYEQYF
TRBV2	TRBJ1-4	CASSRQAGGTNEKLFF
TRBV19	TRBJ1-6	CASKTGGSYNSPLHF
TRBV6-5	TRBJ2-7	CASSKGQGAQYF
TRBV11-2	TRBJ2-5	CASSFGGAGETQYF
TRBV9	TRBJ1-2	CASSANPGYSNYGYTF
TRBV6-5	TRBJ1-3	CASSYSHGNTIYF
TRBV7-9	TRBJ1-2	CASSSETVDSLF
TRBV5-6	TRBJ1-2	CASSFPSSYGYTF
TRBV2	TRBJ2-7	CASMDRASYEQYF
TRBV7-8	TRBJ1-4	CASSHSNTATNEKLFF
TRBV19	TRBJ1-1	CASRARQGATEAFF
TRBV6-5	TRBJ1-6	CASRQQGSNSPLHF
TRBV5-6	TRBJ1-5	CASSPYGPIGDQPQHF
TRBV28	TRBJ1-2	CASTGTRRYGYTF
TRBV2	TRBJ1-5	CASSRQGNQPQHF
TRBV9	TRBJ2-1	CASSRSGGAYNEQFF
TRBV11-3	TRBJ2-1	CASSSFRGVEEQFF
TRBV18	TRBJ2-3	CASSPPLGVTDTQYF
TRBV6-1	TRBJ2-3	CASSELGNRGADTQYF
TRBV6-5	TRBJ1-1	CASSRGGGEGEAFF
TRBV7-2	TRBJ2-5	CASSKGRETQYF